Following are 20 T cell receptor beta chains from one sample sequenced in a study of T cells in Graves' hyperthyroidism and ophthalmopathy (dated by TCRdb to the late 2010s). Libraries were constructed by multiplex PCR. The sample was run on an Illumina HiSeq 2000. TCR beta CDR3 regions were amplified from RNA transcripts. For the first round of RT-PCR on the TCR CDR3, the HTBI primer set was used together with the Qiagen OneStep RT-PCR kit. Using fastp trimming at Q25 and MiXCR clonotype assembly, TCRdb reanalyzed the public sequencing data and kept in-frame beta chains. Each entry is one CDR3 protein sequence, shown with its most common DNA and genes. The sample table records 750,000 to 900,000 distinct CDR3 sequences; around 38% of these occur just once. The ten largest clones add up to about 8.9% of the sample. The sample taken for sequencing was blood. These receptors originate from a man younger than 35 with Graves' hyperthyroidism.

The chain has TRBV7-8 and TRBJ1-2, with D uncertain. Germline assignment: CDR1 SGHVS and CDR2 FQNEAQ. The CDR3 spans 14 residues. The ends were cut back, 3 bases at V and 3 bases at J, with 11 bases in the middle. CDR3 loop: CASSFGPRYYGYTF. The CDR3 nucleotides are TGTGCCAGCAGCTTTGGACCTCGGTACTATGGCTACACCTTC.

The V and J genes are TRBV5-1 and TRBJ1-1; 9 bases are a match to TRBD1. J lost 7 bases, V lost 4 bases, and 8 bases had no gene match. This CDR3 is 14 amino acids long. The germline gives CDR1 SGHRS, CDR2 YFSETQ. CDR3 nucleotide sequence: TGCGCCAGCAGCCTGGGCACAGGGGGCGGTGAAGCTTTCTTT. This gives the protein CASSLGTGGGEAFF.

The J gene is TRBJ2-2, the V gene TRBV12-5, with D possibly matching TRBD1 (5 bases). The CDR3 runs 13 residues. Trimming took off 6 bases at V and 4 bases at J, with 9 bases between the two ends. Looked up from germline, CDR1 is LGHNT and CDR2 is FRNRAP. CDR3 coding DNA: TGTGCTAGTGGAAGGGGTTTCACCGGGGAGCTGTTTTTT. This gives the protein CASGRGFTGELFF.

There are many counts of this clonotype. The chain employs TRBV29-1 and TRBJ1-1; the match to TRBD1 covers 7 bases. In germline, CDR1 is SQVTM, CDR2 ANQGSEA. This CDR3 is built from 12 residues. The trim removed 6 bases at V and 2 bases at J, leaving 3 bases unmatched. For the CDR3, the DNA is TGCAGCGTCGACAGGGTTAACACTGAAGCTTTCTTT. Its translation: CSVDRVNTEAFF. Using reference TRBV29-1 and TRBJ1-1 for the parts outside the CDR3, the full variable domain is SAVISQKPSRDICQRGTSLTIQCQVDSQVTMMFWYRQQPGQSLTLIATANQGSEATYESGFVIDKFPISRPNLTFSTLTVSNMSPEDSSIYLCSVDRVNTEAFFGQGTRLTVV.

The chain couples TRBV29-1 to TRBJ2-7, with 9 bases aligning to TRBD1. Germline assignment: CDR1 SQVTM and CDR2 ANQGSEA. The CDR3 contains 13 residues. V was pared by 7 bases and J by 5 bases, with 9 bases of the junction left unmatched. DNA of the CDR3: TGCAGCGGGGTCACAGGGGGCTTCCACGAGCAGTACTTC. Amino acid sequence: CSGVTGGFHEQYF.

About this clonotype: At one boundary the junction diverges from the germline segment, which might be a read error. This sequence joins TRBV19 and TRBJ2-6; a weak D match, TRBD2 (6 bases). The CDR3 loop spans 17 amino acids. Germline V gene data show CDR1 as LNHDA and CDR2 as SQIVND (reference sequence). The DNA for the CDR3 is TGTGCCAGCAGCTCCGGGACTTCGAACTCTGGGGCCAACGTCCTGACCTTC. As protein: CASSSGTSNSGANVLTF.

As concerns this clonotype: This may arise from a read error, as a much more abundant clone is one base away. This chain uses TRBV7-2 with TRBJ2-5; D might be TRBD2 (6 bases). The CDR3 spans 14 residues. Germline V gene data show CDR1 as SGHTA and CDR2 as FQGNSA. The CDR3 DNA reads TGTGCCAGCAGCTCGCCCACCGGGAGAGAGACCCAGCACTTC. Amino acids: CASSSPTGRETQHF.

The chain uses TRBV5-1 and TRBJ2-7, with TRBD1 matching 10 bases. The V and J ends lost 0 bases and 3 bases, in that order; junction bases with no gene match: 9. The CDR3 contains 17 residues. The germline V gene has CDR1 SGHRS and CDR2 YFSETQ. The DNA of the CDR3 is TGCGCCAGCAGCTTGGAGGGACAGGGGTTTGGGGTCTACGAGCAGTACTTC. This gives the protein CASSLEGQGFGVYEQYF.

Judged by abundance, this clonotype is medium-sized. The chain carries TRBV10-2 and TRBJ1-2; no firm D call. Between the trimmed V and J ends, which lost 3 bases and 4 bases, there was a span of 6 bases. The germline V gene encodes CDR1 WSHSY and CDR2 SAAADI. The length of the CDR3 is 12 residues. This CDR3 reads CASSDRGYGYTF. The CDR3, as DNA: TGCGCCAGCAGTGATCGTGGCTATGGCTACACCTTC.

The chain couples TRBV6-1 to TRBJ1-1, with a possible D match to TRBD1 (5 bases). This CDR3 spans 14 amino acids. Germline-derived CDR1 and CDR2 are MNHNS and SASEGT. V lost 8 bases and J lost 2, with 15 bases in between. The CDR3 is CASHRDGSNTEAFF. CDR3 coding DNA: TGTGCCAGCCACCGGGACGGCTCTAACACTGAAGCTTTCTTT.

Many counts were recorded for this clonotype. The rearrangement links TRBV7-9 to TRBJ2-7; D may be TRBD2 (5 bases). The V end lost 3 bases, the J end lost 3 bases, and 12 bases lay between the germline ends. Germline CDR1 and CDR2: SEHNR and FQNEAQ (reference sequence). This CDR3 comprises 14 residues. CDR3 in amino acids: CASSFGDSDYEQYF. The CDR3 DNA reads TGTGCCAGCAGCTTCGGGGATTCGGACTACGAGCAGTACTTC.

A few counts support this clonotype. This chain connects TRBV10-3 to TRBJ1-3, with a possible D match to TRBD1 (6 bases). CDR1 and CDR2 from the germline V gene are ENHRY and SYGVKD. The CDR3 covers 14 residues. The V gene lost 7 bases and the J gene lost 1 base, with 11 bases spanning the gap. CDR3 protein: CAIKGGISGNTIYF. CDR3 DNA sequence: TGTGCCATCAAGGGGGGAATTTCTGGAAACACCATATATTTT.

This clonotype was seen at least ten times. The CDR3, as DNA: TGTGCCAGCAGGTCCTCGGGGTTGGACACCTTC. Translated: CASRSSGLDTF. The chain joins TRBV12-3 or TRBV12-4 to TRBJ1-2; unclear D gene. Between the trimmed V and J ends, which lost 6 bases and 12 bases, there was a span of 14 bases. CDR3 length equals 11 residues.

This clonotype occurred a few times. The chain uses TRBV2 and TRBJ2-5; 9 bases align to TRBD1. Germline CDR1 and CDR2: SNHLY and FYNNEI. The CDR3 is made up of 15 amino acids. The V gene end was trimmed by 7 bases and the J gene end by 2 bases; junction bases not matched to a gene: 8. This CDR3 reads CASKLRDRVQETQYF. The CDR3 bases are TGTGCCAGCAAGCTCCGGGACAGGGTACAAGAGACCCAGTACTTC.

This clonotype has at least ten counts. V gene TRBV10-3 combines with J gene TRBJ1-5, with TRBD1 matching over 7 bases. Germline lookup yields CDR1 ENHRY and CDR2 SYGVKD. The CDR3 spans 14 residues. Germline trimming cut 5 bases from V and 3 bases from J; bases unmatched to any gene: 4. The CDR3, as DNA: TGTGCCATCAGTAGCGGACAGGCCAATCAGCCCCAGCATTTT. The encoded protein is CAISSGQANQPQHF.

This clonotype was seen a handful of times. The V and J genes are TRBV7-9 and TRBJ2-2; a possible D gene is TRBD1 (5 bases). The CDR3 sequence is 15 residues long. Trimming stripped 0 bases from V and 5 bases from J, with 10 bases between. Germline assignment: CDR1 SEHNR and CDR2 FQNEAQ (reference sequence). The CDR3, as DNA: TGTGCCAGCAGCTTAGCGCCGCAGGGAACCGGGGAGCTGTTTTTT. This encodes CASSLAPQGTGELFF.

The chain employs TRBV11-1 and TRBJ2-5; tentative D call: TRBD2 (6 bases). Germline CDR1 is SGHAT and CDR2 is FQDESV (reference sequence). Trimming stripped 5 bases from V and 1 base from J, with 14 bases between. The CDR3 covers 15 residues. CDR3 amino acids: CASSAGLGTQETQYF. As DNA, the CDR3 is TGTGCCAGCAGCGCGGGGCTGGGGACCCAAGAGACCCAGTACTTC.

There are many counts of this clonotype. This chain links TRBV20-1 with TRBJ1-5, with TRBD1 as a possible D gene (6 bases). Trimming cost V 6 bases and J 6 bases, with 15 bases left between them. CDR1 and CDR2 (germline): DFQATT, SNEGSKA (reference sequence). There are 13 residues in the CDR3. The chain's CDR3 is CSALQGDGQPQHF. For the CDR3, the DNA is TGCAGTGCCTTACAGGGAGACGGTCAGCCCCAGCATTTT.

This clonotype appeared many times. This rearrangement joins TRBV7-2 to TRBJ1-1, with TRBD1 identical over 8 bases. Germline CDR1 reads SGHTA; CDR2 reads FQGNSA. This CDR3 comprises 13 residues. The trim removed 1 base at V and 8 bases at J, leaving 3 bases unmatched. The CDR3 nucleotides read TGTGCCAGCAGCTTAGTTTCAGGGGGCGAAGCTTTCTTT. Protein: CASSLVSGGEAFF. The entire variable domain, with the rest obtained from reference TRBV7-2 and TRBJ1-1, is as follows: GAGVSQSPSNKVTEKGKDVELRCDPISGHTALYWYRQSLGQGLEFLIYFQGNSAPDKSGLPSDRFSAERTGGSVSTLTIQRTQQEDSAVYLCASSLVSGGEAFFGQGTRLTVV.

CDR3 residues: CASSPQGGTNEKLFF. CDR3 in DNA: TGCGCCAGCAGCCCCCAGGGGGGGACTAATGAAAAACTGTTTTTT. The rearrangement uses TRBV5-1 and TRBJ1-4, with TRBD1 matching 7 bases. Per the germline V gene, CDR1 is SGHRS and CDR2 is YFSETQ. The CDR3 covers 15 residues. Trimming cost V 4 bases and J 2 bases; bases outside gene matches: 5. The whole variable domain, filled in from reference TRBV5-1 and TRBJ1-4, reads KAGVTQTPRYLIKTRGQQVTLSCSPISGHRSVSWYQQTPGQGLQFLFEYFSETQRNKGNFPGRFSGRQFSNSRSEMNVSTLELGDSALYLCASSPQGGTNEKLFFGSGTQLSVL.